Many counts were recorded for the clone carrying this T cell receptor beta chain. This sample is drawn from a study of T-cell memory formation after mild COVID-19. Germline V gives CDR1 GTSNPN, CDR2 SVGIG (reference sequence). The CDR3 loop spans 15 amino acids. The junction had 5 bases not matched to a gene; V was cut back by 1 base and J by 0 bases. TCRdb analysed the 5' RACE reads with MiXCR anew, one entry per CDR3 protein. The sample has over 400,000 distinct CDR3 sequences, roughly a quarter seen once. The sequencing sample was made of PBMCs or a T cell subset sorted from them (not recorded which). This clonotype was sampled from an adult woman who had mild COVID-19 (a few samples of this study predate the infection). Cell type and time point are not known. The V and J genes are TRBV30 and TRBJ2-5, with 7 bases lining up with TRBD2. The CDR3 spells CAWSARGWYQETQYF. The CDR3 DNA is TGTGCCTGGAGTGCGCGGGGGTGGTACCAAGAGACCCAGTACTTC.